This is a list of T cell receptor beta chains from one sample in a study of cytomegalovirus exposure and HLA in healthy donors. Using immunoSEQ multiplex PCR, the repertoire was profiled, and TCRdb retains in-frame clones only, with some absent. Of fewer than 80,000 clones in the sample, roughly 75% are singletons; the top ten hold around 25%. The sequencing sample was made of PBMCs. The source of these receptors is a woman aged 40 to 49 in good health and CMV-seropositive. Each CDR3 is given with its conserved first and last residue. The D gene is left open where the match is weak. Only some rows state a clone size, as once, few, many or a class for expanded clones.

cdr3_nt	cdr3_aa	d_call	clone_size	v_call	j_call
TGCGCCAGCAGCGAACAGGGGAATCAGGCCCAAGAGACCCAGTACTTC	CASSEQGNQAQETQYF	TRBD1	NA	TRBV5-1	TRBJ2-5
TGTGCCAGCAGCTCGCAAACTAGCGGGGGTACAGATACGCAGTATTTT	CASSSQTSGGTDTQYF	TRBD2	NA	TRBV7-2	TRBJ2-3
TGTGCCAGCAGTCCCGGGGACACAGATACGCAGTATTTT	CASSPGDTDTQYF	NA	NA	TRBV6-4	TRBJ2-3
TGTGCCAGCAGCCTACGGAGCAATCAGCCCCAGCATTTT	CASSLRSNQPQHF	NA	NA	TRBV7-2	TRBJ1-5
TGCAGTGCTAGTCTCCAAGCGGGCTACACCTTC	CSASLQAGYTF	NA	NA	TRBV20-1	TRBJ1-2
TGCGCCAGCAGCTGGGGATCCAGGGGTGAAGCTTTCTTT	CASSWGSRGEAFF	NA	NA	TRBV5-1	TRBJ1-1
TGTGCCAGCACCCTCTTTGGCGGGGGGGCAGATACGCAGTATTTT	CASTLFGGGADTQYF	TRBD2	NA	TRBV5-4	TRBJ2-3
TGTGCCAGTAGTAGGGGGCCCGATAATTCACCCCTCCACTTT	CASSRGPDNSPLHF	NA	NA	TRBV19	TRBJ1-6
TGCGCCAGCAGCTCCAAACCATTAGCGGGACTGGCAGTAGATACGCAGTATTTT	CASSSKPLAGLAVDTQYF	TRBD2	few	TRBV5-1	TRBJ2-3
TGCGCCAGCAGCTTGCAGACTAGCGGGGATACGCAGTATTTT	CASSLQTSGDTQYF	TRBD2	few	TRBV5-1	TRBJ2-3
TGTGCCAGCAGCCAAGGACAAAGGACTGAAGCTTTCTTT	CASSQGQRTEAFF	NA	few	TRBV7-3	TRBJ1-1
TGTGCCAGCAGCCAAGAAATTCAGCGGAACACCGGGGAGCTGTTTTTT	CASSQEIQRNTGELFF	NA	NA	TRBV4-2	TRBJ2-2
TGTGCCTGGAGTGAACAGGGGGCGAGAATGTTTTTT	CAWSEQGARMFF	TRBD1	NA	TRBV30	TRBJ2-2
TGTGCCAGTAGTATCTCCAAACAGGGGGCGACTGAAGCTTTCTTT	CASSISKQGATEAFF	TRBD1	NA	TRBV19	TRBJ1-1
TGTGCCAGCAGTGTTTCCCGGAATCAGCCCCAGCATTTT	CASSVSRNQPQHF	NA	once	TRBV2	TRBJ1-5
TGTGCCTGGACTGTCGGGGTGCGGAGCTCTGGAAACACCATATATTTT	CAWTVGVRSSGNTIYF	NA	NA	TRBV30	TRBJ1-3
TGCGCCAGCAGCGCGGGGGGATTATCCGGAGGTGAGCAGTTCTTC	CASSAGGLSGGEQFF	TRBD2	once	TRBV5-1	TRBJ2-1
TGTGCCAGCAGCTTAGGTCCAGGGGGGAACACTGAAGCTTTCTTT	CASSLGPGGNTEAFF	TRBD1	NA	TRBV7-6	TRBJ1-1
TGTGCCAGCAGGCCCGGGACTAGCAATGAGCAGTTCTTC	CASRPGTSNEQFF	TRBD2	NA	TRBV2	TRBJ2-1
TGCGCCAGCAGCCAAGATGAGTCAGGGGCGGAGACCTTC	CASSQDESGAETF	NA	NA	TRBV4-3	TRBJ1-2
TGTGCCAGCCAGACAGGGACCAATCAGCCCCAGCATTTT	CASQTGTNQPQHF	TRBD1	once	TRBV6-6	TRBJ1-5
TGTGCCAGCTCACCAATTCGGACAGGGGGCAACTATGGCTACACCTTC	CASSPIRTGGNYGYTF	TRBD1	NA	TRBV18	TRBJ1-2
TGTGCCATCAGTAAAGGACAGGGGAAGGCTGAAGCTTTCTTT	CAISKGQGKAEAFF	TRBD1	NA	TRBV10-3	TRBJ1-1
TGTGCCATCAGTTTAAAGGGGGAGACCCAGTACTTC	CAISLKGETQYF	NA	NA	TRBV10-3	TRBJ2-5
TGTGCCAGCAGCACGAGCAATCAGCCCCAGCATTTT	CASSTSNQPQHF	NA	NA	TRBV21-1	TRBJ1-5
TGTGCCAGCAGATCTGGACAGCACTATGAAAAACTGTTTTTT	CASRSGQHYEKLFF	NA	NA	TRBV6-5	TRBJ1-4
TGTGCCAGCAGCACTCCCGGGACTGTCACAGATACGCAGTATTTT	CASSTPGTVTDTQYF	NA	once	TRBV7-9	TRBJ2-3